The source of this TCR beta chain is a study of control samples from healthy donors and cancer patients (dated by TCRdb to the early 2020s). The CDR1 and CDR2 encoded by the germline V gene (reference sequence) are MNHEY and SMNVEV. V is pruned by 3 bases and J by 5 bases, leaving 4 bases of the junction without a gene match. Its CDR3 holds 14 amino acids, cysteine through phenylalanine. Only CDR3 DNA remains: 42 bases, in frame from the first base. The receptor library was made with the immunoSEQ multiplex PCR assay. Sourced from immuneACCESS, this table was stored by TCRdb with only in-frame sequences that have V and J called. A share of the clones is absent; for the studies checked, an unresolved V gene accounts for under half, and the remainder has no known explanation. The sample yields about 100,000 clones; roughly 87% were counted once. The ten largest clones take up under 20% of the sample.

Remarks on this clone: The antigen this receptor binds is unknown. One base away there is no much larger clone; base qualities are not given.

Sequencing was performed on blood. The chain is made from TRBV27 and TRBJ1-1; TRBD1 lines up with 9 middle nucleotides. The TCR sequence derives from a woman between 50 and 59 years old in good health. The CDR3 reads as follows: CASSFLTGGTEAFF. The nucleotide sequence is TGTGCCAGCAGTTTCCTGACAGGGGGAACTGAAGCTTTCTTT.